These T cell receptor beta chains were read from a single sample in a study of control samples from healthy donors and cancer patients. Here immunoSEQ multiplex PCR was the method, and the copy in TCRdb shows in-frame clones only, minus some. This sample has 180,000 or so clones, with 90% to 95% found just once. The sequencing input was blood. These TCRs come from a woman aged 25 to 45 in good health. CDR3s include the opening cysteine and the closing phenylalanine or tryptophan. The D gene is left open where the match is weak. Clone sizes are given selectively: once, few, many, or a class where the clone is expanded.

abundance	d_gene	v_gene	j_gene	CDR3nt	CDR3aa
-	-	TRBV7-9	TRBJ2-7	TGTGCCAGCAGAGGGGGCTCCTACGAGCAGTACTTC	CASRGGSYEQYF
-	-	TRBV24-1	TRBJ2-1	TGTGCCACCAGTGCCAAGCAGAAACCCTACAATGAGCAGTTCTTC	CATSAKQKPYNEQFF
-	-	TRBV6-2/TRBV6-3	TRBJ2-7	TGTGCCAGCAGTTATTCCGACGGACGGATCTACGAGCAGTACTTC	CASSYSDGRIYEQYF
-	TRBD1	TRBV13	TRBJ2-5	TGTGCCAGCAGCGAACGGGACAGGGGGCGCCAAGAGACCCAGTACTTC	CASSERDRGRQETQYF
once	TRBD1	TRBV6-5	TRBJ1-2	TGTGCCAGCCAGGCAGGGGGGGGCTATGGCTACACCTTC	CASQAGGGYGYTF
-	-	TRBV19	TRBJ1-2	TGTGCCAGTAGTAGGGACGGTAACTATGGCTACACCTTC	CASSRDGNYGYTF
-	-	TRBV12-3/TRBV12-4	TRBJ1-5	TGTGCCAGCAGTTCGGGGGCGTCTCAGCCCCAGCATTTT	CASSSGASQPQHF
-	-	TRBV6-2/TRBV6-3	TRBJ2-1	TGTGCCAGCAGTTACACAGACGATTACAATGAGCAGTTCTTC	CASSYTDDYNEQFF
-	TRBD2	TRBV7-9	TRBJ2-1	TGTGCCAGCAGAACAAGCGGGAACAATGAGCAGTTCTTC	CASRTSGNNEQFF
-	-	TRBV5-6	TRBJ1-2	TGTGCCAGCAGCTTGGGGAGGAACTATGGCTACACCTTC	CASSLGRNYGYTF
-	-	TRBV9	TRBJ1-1	TGTGCCAGCAGCGCAGGGTTGAACACTGAAGCTTTCTTT	CASSAGLNTEAFF
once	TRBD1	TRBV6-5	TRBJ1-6	TGTGCCAGCAGTCCCGACAGGGGGAATTCACCCCTCCACTTT	CASSPDRGNSPLHF
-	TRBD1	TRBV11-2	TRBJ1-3	TGTGCCAGCAGCGCGACCGGGACAGGGGGAGGAAACACCATATATTTT	CASSATGTGGGNTIYF
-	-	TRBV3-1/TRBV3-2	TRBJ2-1	TGTGCCAGCAGCCAAGATCGACAGGCGTCCTACAATGAGCAGTTCTTC	CASSQDRQASYNEQFF
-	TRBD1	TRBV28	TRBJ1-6	TGTGCCAGTAGTTTACTCCAGGGGGCAGGGTCACCCCTCCACTTT	CASSLLQGAGSPLHF
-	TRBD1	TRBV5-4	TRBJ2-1	TGTGCCAGCAGCCCCGGGACAGGGGGGAATGAGCAGTTCTTC	CASSPGTGGNEQFF
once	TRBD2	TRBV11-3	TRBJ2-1	TGTGCCAGCAGCTTAGATTTTCCGGGACTAGCGGGAACCTACAATGAGCAGTTCTTC	CASSLDFPGLAGTYNEQFF
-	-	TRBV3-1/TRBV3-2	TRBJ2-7	TGTGCCAGCAGCCAAGCGCGGGGAGAGCAGTACTTC	CASSQARGEQYF
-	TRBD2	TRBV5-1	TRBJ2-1	TGCGCCAGCAGCTTGACTAGCGGGAGTAATGAGCAGTTCTTC	CASSLTSGSNEQFF
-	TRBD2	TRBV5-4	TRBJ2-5	TGTGCCAGCAGCTCCGGACTAGCGAGTGAAGAGACCCAGTACTTC	CASSSGLASEETQYF
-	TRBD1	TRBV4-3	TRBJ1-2	TGCGCCAGCAGCCAAGATCAGCAGGGGGACTATGGCTACACCTTC	CASSQDQQGDYGYTF
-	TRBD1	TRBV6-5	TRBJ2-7	TGTGCCAGCAGTTACCGGGACAGGGGCGAGCAGTACTTC	CASSYRDRGEQYF
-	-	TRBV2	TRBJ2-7	TGTGCCAGCAGTCCCGAGATCTACAGCCACGAGCAGTACTTC	CASSPEIYSHEQYF
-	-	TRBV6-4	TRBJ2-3	TGTGCCAGCAGTGAGAGGGGGGACACAGATACGCAGTATTTT	CASSERGDTDTQYF
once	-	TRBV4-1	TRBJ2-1	TGCGCCAGCAGCCAAGGACTAGGGGTTTCCTACAATGAGCAGTTCTTC	CASSQGLGVSYNEQFF
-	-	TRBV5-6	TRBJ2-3	TGTGCCAGCAGAGGAGTAGCTATTAGAGATACGCAGTATTTT	CASRGVAIRDTQYF
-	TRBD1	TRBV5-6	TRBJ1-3	TGTGCCAGCAGCTGGGACAGGGGAAACACCATATATTTT	CASSWDRGNTIYF
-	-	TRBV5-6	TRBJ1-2	TGTGCCAGCAGCTTACAGGGCCCTAACTATGGCTACACCTTC	CASSLQGPNYGYTF
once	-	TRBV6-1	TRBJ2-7	TGTGCCAGCAGTGAGGGCTGGTCCTACGAGCAGTACTTC	CASSEGWSYEQYF
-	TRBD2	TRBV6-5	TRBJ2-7	TGTGCCAGCAGTACTGGACTAGCGGGGGTCGAGCAGTACTTC	CASSTGLAGVEQYF
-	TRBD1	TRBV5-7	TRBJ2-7	TGTGCCAGCAGCGTCCCGGGGACAGGGTTCGAGCAGTACTTC	CASSVPGTGFEQYF
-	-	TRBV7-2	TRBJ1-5	TGTGCCAGCAGCTTAACCGCCTATAGCAATCAGCCCCAGCATTTT	CASSLTAYSNQPQHF
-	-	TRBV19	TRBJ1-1	TGTGCCAGTAGTTCAGGGGCGATGAACACTGAAGCTTTCTTT	CASSSGAMNTEAFF
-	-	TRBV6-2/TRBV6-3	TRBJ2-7	TGTGCCAGCAGTTACTCGGCCTCCTCCTACGAGCAGTACTTC	CASSYSASSYEQYF
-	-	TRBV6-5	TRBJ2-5	TGTGCCAGCAGCCTACTGGCGCAAGAGACCCAGTACTTC	CASSLLAQETQYF
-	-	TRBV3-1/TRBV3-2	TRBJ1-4	TGTGCCAGCAGCCAAGATTTGGGGATGTCTAATGAAAAACTGTTTTTT	CASSQDLGMSNEKLFF
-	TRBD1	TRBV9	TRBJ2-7	TGTGCCAGCAGCGGGACCGGGACAGGGGAGGAGCAGTACTTC	CASSGTGTGEEQYF
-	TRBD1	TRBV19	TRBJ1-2	TGTGCCAGTAGTATATCGGGGACAGATGGCTACACCTTC	CASSISGTDGYTF
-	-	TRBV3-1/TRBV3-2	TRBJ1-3	TGTGCCAGCAGCCAAACCGGGGACTCTGGAAACACCATATATTTT	CASSQTGDSGNTIYF
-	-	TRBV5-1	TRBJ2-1	TGCGCCAGCAGCGCCTATTGGAATGAGCAGTTCTTC	CASSAYWNEQFF
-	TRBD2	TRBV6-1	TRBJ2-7	TGTGCCAGCAGTGAAGCTAGCGGGGGCTTCGAGCAGTACTTC	CASSEASGGFEQYF
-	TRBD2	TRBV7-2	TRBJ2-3	TGTGCCAGCAGGCGGACTAGCGGGAGGGTAGGAGATACGCAGTATTTT	CASRRTSGRVGDTQYF
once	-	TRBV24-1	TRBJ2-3	TGTGCCACCAGTGATTACGGACTGACGCAGTATTTT	CATSDYGLTQYF
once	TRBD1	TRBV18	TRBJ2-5	TGTGCCAGCTCACCACTGAAGGGGGCGGAGACCCAGTACTTC	CASSPLKGAETQYF
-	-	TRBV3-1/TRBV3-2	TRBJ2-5	TGTGCCAGCAGCCAAGTCGCGGTAACCGGCAGGGGATGGACCCAGTACTTC	CASSQVAVTGRGWTQYF
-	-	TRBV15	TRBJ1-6	TGTGCCACCAGCAGAGCTCGGGGAGGAGGTTCACCCCTCCACTTT	CATSRARGGGSPLHF
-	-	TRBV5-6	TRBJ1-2	TGTGCCAGCAGTCCCCTGACGGACTATGGCTACACCTTC	CASSPLTDYGYTF
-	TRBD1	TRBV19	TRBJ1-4	TGTGCCAGTAGTAATTCTGGGACAGGGGGAGAAAAACTGTTTTTT	CASSNSGTGGEKLFF
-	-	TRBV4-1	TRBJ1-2	TGCGCCAGCAGCCAACCGAAACAGGCTATGTGGGGCTACACCTTC	CASSQPKQAMWGYTF
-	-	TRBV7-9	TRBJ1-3	TGTGCCAGCAGCCCGCGGCTACCCTCTGGAAACACCATATATTTT	CASSPRLPSGNTIYF
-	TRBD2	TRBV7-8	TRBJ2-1	TGTGCCAGCAGCTTAGCCCCGGGACTAGGTTTTGAGCAGTTCTTC	CASSLAPGLGFEQFF